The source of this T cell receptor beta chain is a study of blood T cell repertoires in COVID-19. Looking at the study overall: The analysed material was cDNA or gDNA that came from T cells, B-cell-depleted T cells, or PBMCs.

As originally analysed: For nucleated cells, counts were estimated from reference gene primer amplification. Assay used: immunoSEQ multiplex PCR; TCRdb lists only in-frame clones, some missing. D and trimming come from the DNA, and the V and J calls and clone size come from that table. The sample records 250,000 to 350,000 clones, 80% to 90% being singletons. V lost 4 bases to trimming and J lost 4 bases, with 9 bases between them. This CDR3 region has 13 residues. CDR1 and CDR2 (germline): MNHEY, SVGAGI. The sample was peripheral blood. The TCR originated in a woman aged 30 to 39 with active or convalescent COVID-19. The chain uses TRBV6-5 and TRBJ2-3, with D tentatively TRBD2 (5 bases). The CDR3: CASSWRRADTQYF. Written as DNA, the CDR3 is TGTGCCAGCAGTTGGCGGCGGGCAGATACGCAGTATTTT.